This T cell receptor beta chain stems from a study of CD8 T cells in ankylosing spondylitis. Study outcomes and limitations: The clones that were linked to disease were reported to be significantly enriched in matched synovial fluid samples from ankylosing spondylitis patients. A TCR beta motif made of eight highly homologous variants seemed typical of ankylosing spondylitis blood.

CDR3 length: 15 residues. V lost 4 bases and J 2 bases, leaving 14 bases between the germline ends. Scientists made TCR beta libraries using quantitative 5'-RACE with molecular barcodes. TCRdb re-derived calls from the 5' RACE reads in MiXCR, one entry per CDR3 protein. The data contain under 850,000 distinct CDR3 sequences, around 20% of them seen just once; the ten biggest clones take up about a fifth. This clonotype has more than one count but fewer than ten. The target antigen is unknown. The sequencing sample was made of blood, either unsorted or a sorted T cell fraction (not recorded which). The chain combines TRBV12-3 or TRBV12-4 with TRBJ1-1, with a tentative D call TRBD1 (5 bases). The sequence came from a male donor with ankylosing spondylitis. The CDR3 spells CASSYGTTGNTEAFF. For the CDR3, the DNA is TGTGCCAGCAGTTACGGCACCACAGGAAACACTGAAGCTTTCTTT.